The 4 T cell receptor beta chains below were found in one sample sequenced in a study of blood T cells in healthy people across ages. It was with a sample-barcoded 5' primer and a J-beta primer mix that a second PCR of roughly 7 to 12 cycles was run. One entry per CDR3 protein results from TCRdb running MiXCR on the 5' RACE reads. In the table there are 500,000 to 650,000 distinct CDR3 sequences, approximately 26% of which are singletons. A further study also used this sample, focusing on T cells of mothers and their children.

The sample was blood. These receptors all stem from a boy younger than 10 in good health.

This clonotype occurred a few times. The rearrangement links TRBV5-6 to TRBJ2-7; no clear D gene. Trimming stripped 1 base from V and 2 bases from J, with 10 bases between. The germline V gene has CDR1 SGHDT and CDR2 YYEEEE. The CDR3 sequence is 14 residues long. The CDR3: CASSLSLVPYEQYF. CDR3 in DNA: TGTGCCAGCAGCTTGAGCCTCGTTCCCTACGAGCAGTACTTC.

In its sample, this clonotype was seen a few times. The chain combines TRBV7-9 with TRBJ1-2; no clear D. Trimming left V 4 bases short and J 9 bases short, with 15 bases between. The CDR3 covers 13 residues. Germline V CDR1 and CDR2: SEHNR, FQNEAQ (reference sequence). CDR3 nucleotides: TGTGCCAGCAGCTCAAGCGGTCCCTCGCGCTACACCTTC. It is translated as CASSSSGPSRYTF. The complete variable domain, with remaining parts taken from reference TRBV7-9 and TRBJ1-2, reads DTGVSQNPRHKITKRGQNVTFRCDPISEHNRLYWYRQTLGQGPEFLTYFQNEAQLEKSRLLSDRFSAERPKGSFSTLEIQRTEQGDSAMYLCASSSSGPSRYTFGSGTRLTVV.

This chain connects TRBV7-2 to TRBJ1-2; D is unclear. The CDR3 covers 14 residues. Trimming stripped 10 bases from V and 3 bases from J, with 18 bases between. Germline V gene data show CDR1 as SGHTA and CDR2 as FQGNSA. CDR3 bases: TGTGCCACCCAGGCGCTCATAAGGGACTATGGCTACACCTTC. It specifies CATQALIRDYGYTF.

This chain links TRBV5-1 with TRBJ1-2; unclear D gene. CDR3 size: 16 residues. The germline V and J ends were trimmed by 3 bases and 6 bases, with 21 bases remaining between them. Looked up from germline, CDR1 is SGHRS and CDR2 is YFSETQ. This CDR3 reads CASSSNGQDEPDGYTF. The CDR3 region has the DNA TGCGCCAGCAGCTCGAACGGGCAGGATGAACCAGATGGCTACACCTTC.